The T cell receptor beta chain described here comes from a study of blood T cell repertoires in COVID-19. For the study at large: Samples taken during acute and convalescent COVID-19 were collected in the United States, Italy and Spain. PBMCs, B-cell-depleted T cells, or T cells were the source of the cDNA or gDNA that made up the material.

The Seattle patients joined while their infection was active and were tracked longitudinally afterward. This clone occurred once. Clones were read by immunoSEQ multiplex PCR, and TCRdb kept only the in-frame ones, dropping some. The table lists 250,000 to 300,000 clones, about 90% of them singletons. From germline, CDR1 is MNHEY and CDR2 SVGEGT. Trimming removed 2 bases at V and 7 bases at J, with 9 bases between. The CDR3 has 13 amino acids. The chain is built from TRBV6-2 or TRBV6-3 and TRBJ2-1, with D possibly matching TRBD2 (5 bases). Sequenced material: peripheral blood. The clonotype comes from a woman in her 30s with COVID-19, enrolled during active disease. The DNA of the CDR3 is TGTGCCAGCAGTTACCGGACTTCTAATGAGCAGTTCTTC. It specifies CASSYRTSNEQFF.